This is a list of T cell receptor beta chains from one sample in a study of T-cell memory formation after mild COVID-19. TCRdb independently ran MiXCR on the 5' RACE reads; one entry per CDR3 protein. Of more than 300,000 distinct CDR3 sequences in the sample, 20% to 25% were seen once. Material for sequencing was PBMCs or a T cell subset sorted from them (not recorded which). Receptors originate from a man aged 18 to 30 who had mild COVID-19 (a few samples of this study predate the infection). Cell type and time point are not known. The CDR3 runs from the conserved cysteine through the conserved F or W. The D gene is left open where the match is weak. Some rows have no size entry. The others give once, few or many, or a class for an expanded clone.

>TRBJ1-1|NA|NA|TRBV9
TGTGCCAGCAGCGCCGGACAGTCCAACACTGAAGCTTTCTTT
CASSAGQSNTEAFF
>TRBJ1-1|NA|NA|TRBV23-1
TGCGCCAGCAGGCTCCGACAGAACACTGAAGCTTTCTTT
CASRLRQNTEAFF
>TRBJ2-3|NA|NA|TRBV12-3/TRBV12-4
TGTGCCAGCAGTTTCGGGAGTTATAGCACAGATACGCAGTATTTT
CASSFGSYSTDTQYF
>TRBJ1-2|few|NA|TRBV21-1
TGTGCCAGCAGCAAAAGATGGCAGGGCCATGGCTACACCTTC
CASSKRWQGHGYTF
>TRBJ2-2|many|TRBD1|TRBV5-6
TGTGCCAGCAGCTTTCGTAGGGACAGCCGAGGCGGGGAGCTGTTTTTT
CASSFRRDSRGGELFF
>TRBJ1-2|NA|NA|TRBV6-5
TGTGCCAGCAGTTACTCCCAAGGAGGGGGTGGCTACACCTTC
CASSYSQGGGGYTF
>TRBJ2-2|few|NA|TRBV4-3
TGCGCCAGCAGCCAAGACCGGCGGGGATCCACCGGGGAGCTGTTTTTT
CASSQDRRGSTGELFF
>TRBJ2-3|NA|TRBD1|TRBV6-4
TGTGCCAGCAGTGACACCAGGGGGTTCGGTACAGATACGCAGTATTTT
CASSDTRGFGTDTQYF
>TRBJ2-3|few|TRBD1|TRBV20-1
TGCAGTGCCAAGACAGGGTTCACGAGCACAGATACGCAGTATTTT
CSAKTGFTSTDTQYF
>TRBJ2-1|NA|TRBD1|TRBV29-1
TGCAGCGTGACGACAGGGGGAGGAATCTACAATGAGCAGTTCTTC
CSVTTGGGIYNEQFF
>TRBJ2-5|few|TRBD2|TRBV5-5
TGTGCCAGCAGCTTTAGCGGGGGGAGCCAAGAGACCCAGTACTTC
CASSFSGGSQETQYF
>TRBJ2-2|NA|NA|TRBV28
TGTGCCAGCAACTCTCGGGGCTCGAACACCGGGGAGCTGTTTTTT
CASNSRGSNTGELFF
>TRBJ1-6|NA|NA|TRBV20-1
TGCAGTGCTAGATCGGTACGACAGGCTACCAATTCACCCCTCCACTTT
CSARSVRQATNSPLHF
>TRBJ2-3|many|NA|TRBV5-1
TGCGCCAGCAGGTCGGACAGCACAGATACGCAGTATTTT
CASRSDSTDTQYF
>TRBJ2-7|few|TRBD1|TRBV7-2
TGTGCCAGCAGCCCTGGGGGGGACAGGGATTACGAGCAGTACTTC
CASSPGGDRDYEQYF
>TRBJ1-6|few|NA|TRBV5-1
TGCGCCAGCAGCTTACGAAGGGATTCACCCCTCCACTTT
CASSLRRDSPLHF
>TRBJ1-3|NA|NA|TRBV5-1
TGCGCCAGCAGCTTTGAAGCGGGACAAGGCCGAAACACCATATATTTT
CASSFEAGQGRNTIYF
>TRBJ2-5|NA|NA|TRBV9
TGTGCCAGCAGCGTAGACCCGGCTACCAGGGAGACCCAGTACTTC
CASSVDPATRETQYF
>TRBJ1-2|NA|NA|TRBV7-9
TGTGCCAGCAGCCTCACCAGGACAGCAAACTATGGCTACACCTTC
CASSLTRTANYGYTF
>TRBJ2-3|few|NA|TRBV7-6
TGTGCCAGCAGCTTAGCAGCTAGCACGGGCGATACGCAGTATTTT
CASSLAASTGDTQYF
>TRBJ1-6|NA|NA|TRBV7-3
TGTGCCAGCAGCATCGGGACGGTGAATTCACCCCTCCACTTT
CASSIGTVNSPLHF
>TRBJ1-2|NA|NA|TRBV7-2
TGTGCCAGCACCTTTGGGGGGGCTAACTATGGCTACACCTTC
CASTFGGANYGYTF
>TRBJ2-1|few|NA|TRBV27
TGTGCCAGCAGTTTAGGCATCTGGGGTGAGCAGTTCTTC
CASSLGIWGEQFF
>TRBJ2-7|few|TRBD1|TRBV20-1
TGCAGTGCAAGGGGACAGTCCTACGAGCAGTACTTC
CSARGQSYEQYF
>TRBJ2-7|NA|NA|TRBV12-3/TRBV12-4
TGTGCCAGCAGTTTACCCCTAGGCGAGCAGTACTTC
CASSLPLGEQYF
>TRBJ2-1|few|NA|TRBV24-1
TGTGCCACCCGGGGTATGGGGGATGAGCAGTTCTTC
CATRGMGDEQFF
>TRBJ2-7|few|TRBD2|TRBV18
TGTGCCAGCTCACCAAGACTAGCGGTCTCCTACGAGCAGTACTTC
CASSPRLAVSYEQYF
>TRBJ1-4|many|TRBD1|TRBV2
TGTGCCAGCAGCCCCGGGACAGGGGTTGAAAAACTGTTTTTT
CASSPGTGVEKLFF
>TRBJ2-5|NA|TRBD1|TRBV7-2
TGTGCCAGCAGCCCACGCGGGACAGGGCAAGAGACCCAGTACTTC
CASSPRGTGQETQYF
>TRBJ2-3|medium-sized|NA|TRBV7-2
TGTGCCAGCAGCTCCGATAGCATGGGCACAGATACGCAGTATTTT
CASSSDSMGTDTQYF
>TRBJ2-2|few|TRBD2|TRBV6-2/TRBV6-3
TGTGCCAGCAGTTACTCTATAGCGGGTGACGGGGAGCTGTTTTTT
CASSYSIAGDGELFF
>TRBJ2-3|many|NA|TRBV11-2
TGTGCCAGCAGCTTGAGCGGGCTAAGCACAGATACGCAGTATTTT
CASSLSGLSTDTQYF
>TRBJ2-2|few|NA|TRBV3-1
TGTGCCAGCAGGCTTAAGTCCACCGGGGAGCTGTTTTTT
CASRLKSTGELFF
>TRBJ1-1|NA|NA|TRBV28
TGTGCCAGCAATGAATGTGGCTTGAACACTGAAGCTTTCTTT
CASNECGLNTEAFF
>TRBJ2-1|NA|NA|TRBV11-2
TGTGCCAGCAGCTTAGTACTGCAGTTCTTC
CASSLVLQFF